This entry lists 8 T cell receptor beta chains sequenced from one sample in a study of regulatory and conventional T cells in RAG deficiency (TCRdb year 2017). Receptor amplification or capture employed the immunoSEQ multiplex PCR assay. Here the immuneACCESS table is served through TCRdb, limited to in-frame sequences with V and J called. Missing clones are a known gap in these copies; in checked studies unresolved V genes cover under half, and the rest lacks a known reason. Across this sample there are about 5,500 clones, with 85% to 95% seen only once. Of the sample, roughly 45% falls within the top ten clones. Input material: CD8+ T cells sorted from blood. The source is a human donor with RAG deficiency presenting as severe combined immunodeficiency.

The rearrangement uses TRBV27 and TRBJ2-1; TRBD1 might be the D (6 bases). V lost 0 bases to trimming and J lost 6 bases, with 6 bases between them. The CDR3 length is 13 residues. Germline V gene lookup returns CDR1 MNHEY and CDR2 SMNVEV (reference sequence). CDR3 sequence (DNA): TGTGCCAGCAGTTTATCAGGGGGCAATGAGCAGTTCTTC. It yields the protein CASSLSGGNEQFF.

This chain uses TRBV27 with TRBJ2-2; D may be TRBD1 (5 bases). CDR1 is MNHEY, CDR2 SMNVEV, per germline (reference sequence). V dropped 4 bases and J dropped 6 bases, with 15 bases sitting between them. This CDR3 is 15 amino acids long. The CDR3 sequence: CASSSPQGLAGELFF. The CDR3 DNA sequence: TGTGCCAGCAGTTCCCCCCAGGGTCTCGCCGGGGAGCTGTTTTTT.

This clone came up once. V is TRBV4-1 and J is TRBJ2-5; 8 bases map to TRBD1. Germline trimming cut 3 bases from V and 3 bases from J; bases unmatched to any gene: 6. The CDR3 runs 15 residues. Germline V gene data show CDR1 as MGHRA and CDR2 as YSYEKL. The CDR3: CASSHPSQGEETQYF. The DNA of the CDR3 is TGCGCCAGCAGCCATCCATCACAGGGGGAAGAGACCCAGTACTTC.

J is TRBJ2-2 and V is TRBV5-4; D remains unclear. V lost 7 bases and J lost 0, with 4 bases in between. The CDR3 covers 12 residues. CDR1 and CDR2 from the germline V gene are SGHNT and YYREEE (reference sequence). This chain's CDR3 is CASWANTGELFF. CDR3 nucleotides: TGTGCCAGCTGGGCGAACACCGGGGAGCTGTTTTTT.

J is TRBJ1-2 and V is TRBV5-4, with D perhaps matching TRBD1 (6 bases). The V end was cut by 0 bases, the J end by 5 bases, with 11 bases between. The CDR3 extends over 14 amino acids. The V gene's germline CDR1 is SGHNT and CDR2 YYREEE (reference sequence). The CDR3 DNA reads TGTGCCAGCAGCTTGGTGGGGGCGGGGTATGGCTACACCTTC. Translation: CASSLVGAGYGYTF.

This clone was detected once. V is TRBV10-3 and J is TRBJ2-7; 14 nucleotides line up with TRBD2. V trimming: 2 bases; J trimming: 4 bases; junction bases outside the gene matches: 10. Germline CDR1 is ENHRY and CDR2 is SYGVKD. CDR3 length: 18 amino acids. CDR3 sequence (DNA): TGTGCCATCAGTGAGACCGGGACTAGCGGGAGCCTCACTTACGAGCAGTACTTC. Encoded protein: CAISETGTSGSLTYEQYF.

CDR3 loop: CASSVAPAFSYEQYF. The CDR3 DNA sequence: TGTGCCAGCAGCGTAGCCCCGGCCTTTTCCTACGAGCAGTACTTC. J is TRBJ2-7 and V is TRBV9; D is undetermined. The CDR3 is 15 residues long. Germline loops: CDR1 SGDLS, CDR2 YYNGEE. Trimming took 0 bases from V and 1 from J, leaving 11 bases between them.

The count of this clone is one. The rearrangement links TRBV9 to TRBJ2-2, with D perhaps being TRBD1 or TRBD2 (6 bases each). V was shortened by 3 bases and J by 6 bases, with 12 bases between the two germline ends. CDR1 is SGDLS and CDR2 is YYNGEE in the germline V gene. The CDR3 loop spans 14 amino acids. The CDR3 reads CASSARGEPGELFF. Written as DNA, the CDR3 is TGTGCCAGCAGCGCGAGGGGGGAGCCCGGGGAGCTGTTTTTT.